The text below deals with one T cell receptor beta chain. This clonotype has only a few counts. It lacks a known antigen. The input lacks base qualities; no much larger clone sits a single base away. As encoded in the germline V gene, CDR1 is SGHRS while CDR2 is YFSETQ. Between the V and J ends, shortened by 3 bases and 14 bases respectively, the junction contains 16 bases. Spanning cysteine to phenylalanine, the CDR3 consists of 12 amino acids. Only the CDR3 region is kept as DNA, spanning 36 bases read in frame from base 1. Data came from an Illumina HiSeq 2500. Quantitative 5'-RACE with molecular barcodes was the method used to prepare the TCR beta libraries. In the original analysis: A new computational method based on a probabilistic model of VDJ rearrangement was used to identify disease-linked TCR variants. TCRdb reanalyzed the raw reads on its own, using fastp at Q25 for trimming and MiXCR for clone calling, and kept in-frame beta chains. Each entry is one CDR3 protein sequence, shown with its most common DNA and genes. For this entry, the V and J calls and clone size follow TCRdb and not the study's own pipeline. For this sample the table gives approximately 350,000 distinct CDR3 sequences, of which roughly 14% were detected only once. The ten top clones hold less than 1.1% of the sample.

The record originates from a study of CD8 T cells in ankylosing spondylitis (dated by TCRdb to 2016 to 2017). For the wider study: The study profiled T cell receptor beta repertoires in healthy donors and ankylosing spondylitis patients to find disease-linked TCR variants. The full study cohort was made up of 25 ankylosing spondylitis patients and about a hundred healthy donors. Peripheral blood samples were taken, and synovial fluid was additionally collected from ankylosing spondylitis patients. The study at large found these results: A TCR beta motif made up of several highly homologous amino acid variants appeared to be characteristic of blood from ankylosing spondylitis patients. The disease-linked clones were reported as significantly enriched in matched synovial fluid samples from ankylosing spondylitis patients. A CD8+ phenotype was shown by the disease-linked clones, which were found at relatively low frequencies in peripheral blood. Some of the motif variants had been reported before in the synovial fluid and blood of reactive arthritis patients, a finding that suggests common disease-initiation mechanisms.

Sequencing input: blood, either unsorted or a sorted T cell fraction (not recorded which). The sequence was obtained from a male donor with ankylosing spondylitis or in good health (not recorded which). The rearrangement combines TRBV5-1 with TRBJ2-3, with a weak D call of TRBD1 (5 bases match). The CDR3 loop reads CASSYESGSPYF. The sequenced DNA is TGCGCCAGCAGCTATGAGTCAGGGTCTCCGTATTTT.